Included here is one T cell receptor (beta chain) sequence, with context. The sample originates from a study of blood T cell repertoires in COVID-19. Study-level background: The United States, Italy and Spain provided the acute and convalescent COVID-19 samples. PBMCs, B-cell-depleted T cells, or T cells provided the cDNA or gDNA that made up the material.

The V and J ends lost 6 bases and 4 bases respectively, with 16 bases between them. Per the germline V gene, CDR1 is SNHLY and CDR2 is FYNNEI. The CDR3 covers 15 residues. As processed by the authors: For nucleated cells, counts were estimated from reference gene primer amplification. Assay: immunoSEQ multiplex PCR; the TCRdb copy retains only in-frame clones and omits some. V and J calls and clone size are as listed in that table; D and trimming were resolved from the DNA. Here the sample spans some 80,000 clones, less than 85% being singletons. This TCR was sampled from a woman aged 80 or over with active or convalescent COVID-19. The sample was peripheral blood. J is TRBJ2-1 and V is TRBV2, with TRBD2 as a possible D gene (6 bases). The CDR3 bases are TGTGCCAGCAGCGAGGCGGGGCGGGCTTACAATGAGCAGTTCTTC. As protein: CASSEAGRAYNEQFF. Full variable domain (remainder filled in from reference TRBV2 and TRBJ2-1): EPEVTQTPSHQVTQMGQEVILRCVPISNHLYFYWYRQILGQKVEFLVSFYNNEISEKSEIFDDQFSVERPDGSNFTLKIRSTKLEDSAMYFCASSEAGRAYNEQFFGPGTRLTVL.